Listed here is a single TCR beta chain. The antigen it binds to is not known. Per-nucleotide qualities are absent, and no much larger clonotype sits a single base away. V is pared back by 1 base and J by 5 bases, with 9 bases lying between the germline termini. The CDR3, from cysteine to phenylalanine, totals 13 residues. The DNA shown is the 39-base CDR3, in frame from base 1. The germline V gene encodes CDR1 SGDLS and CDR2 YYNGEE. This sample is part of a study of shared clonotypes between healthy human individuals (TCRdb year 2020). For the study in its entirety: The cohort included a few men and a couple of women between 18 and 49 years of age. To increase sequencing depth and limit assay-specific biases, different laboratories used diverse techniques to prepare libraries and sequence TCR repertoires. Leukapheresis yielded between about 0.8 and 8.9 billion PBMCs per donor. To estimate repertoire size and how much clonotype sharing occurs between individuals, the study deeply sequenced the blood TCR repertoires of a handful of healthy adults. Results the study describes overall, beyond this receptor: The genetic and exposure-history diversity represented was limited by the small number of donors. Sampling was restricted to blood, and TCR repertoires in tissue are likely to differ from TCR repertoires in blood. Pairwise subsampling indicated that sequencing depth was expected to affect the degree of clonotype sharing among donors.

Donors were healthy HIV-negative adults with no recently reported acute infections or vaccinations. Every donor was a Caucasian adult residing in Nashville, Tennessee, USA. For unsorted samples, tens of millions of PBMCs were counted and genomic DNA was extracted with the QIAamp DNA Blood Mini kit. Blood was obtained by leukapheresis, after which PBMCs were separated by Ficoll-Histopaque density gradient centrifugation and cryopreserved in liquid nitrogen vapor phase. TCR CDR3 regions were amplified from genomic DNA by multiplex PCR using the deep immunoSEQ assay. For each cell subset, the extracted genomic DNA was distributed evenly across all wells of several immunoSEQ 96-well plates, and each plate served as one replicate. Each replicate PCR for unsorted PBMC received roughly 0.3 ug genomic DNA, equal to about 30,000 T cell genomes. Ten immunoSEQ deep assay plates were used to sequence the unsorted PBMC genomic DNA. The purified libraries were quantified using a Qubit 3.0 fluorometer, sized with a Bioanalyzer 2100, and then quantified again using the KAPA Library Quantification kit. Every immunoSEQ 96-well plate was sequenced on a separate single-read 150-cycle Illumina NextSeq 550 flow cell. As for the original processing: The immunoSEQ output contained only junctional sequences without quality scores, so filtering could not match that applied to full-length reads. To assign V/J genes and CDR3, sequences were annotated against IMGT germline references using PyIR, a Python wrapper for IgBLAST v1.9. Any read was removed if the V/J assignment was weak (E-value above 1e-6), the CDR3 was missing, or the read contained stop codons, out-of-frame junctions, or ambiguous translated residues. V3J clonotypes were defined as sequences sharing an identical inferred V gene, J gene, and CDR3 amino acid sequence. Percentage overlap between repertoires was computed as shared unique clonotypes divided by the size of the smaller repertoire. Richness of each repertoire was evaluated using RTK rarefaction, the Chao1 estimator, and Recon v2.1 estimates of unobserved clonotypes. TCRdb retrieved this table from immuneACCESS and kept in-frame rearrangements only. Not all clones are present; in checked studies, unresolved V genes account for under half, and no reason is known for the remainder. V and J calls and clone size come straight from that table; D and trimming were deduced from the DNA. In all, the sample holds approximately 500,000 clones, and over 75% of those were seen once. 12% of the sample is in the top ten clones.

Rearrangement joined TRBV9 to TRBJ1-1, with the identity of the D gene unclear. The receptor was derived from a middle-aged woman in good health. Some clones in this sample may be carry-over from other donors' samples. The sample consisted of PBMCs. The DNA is TGTGCCAGCAGCGTAACTCCAGAAACTGAAGCTTTCTTT. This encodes CASSVTPETEAFF.